The entry below gives a single T cell receptor beta chain sequence along with its context. The antigen is undetermined. This may arise from a read error, as a much more abundant clone is one base away. These data belong to a study of Graves' ophthalmopathy and Graves' hyperthyroidism. Findings and limits, study-wide: For predicting ophthalmopathy progression, the model had roughly 70% sensitivity and nearly 75% specificity.

The hyperthyroidism patients had a new diagnosis of under 2 months' duration and were aged 18 to 65. Diagnosis used clinical symptoms, serum thyroxine, TRAb, thyroid ultrasound and orbital computed tomography. V dropped 5 bases and J dropped 7 bases, with 15 bases sitting between them. Germline CDR1 is SGHTA and CDR2 is FQGTGA. The CDR3 consists of 13 residues. Beta-chain TCR CDR3 regions were amplified from RNA transcripts. A first-round RT-PCR used HTBI primers, followed by a second-round multiplex PCR. TCRdb re-called the multiplex PCR reads with MiXCR, one entry per CDR3 protein. The table has a few hundred thousand distinct CDR3 sequences, approximately 37% seen once; the top ten hold about 4%.

This TCR was recovered from an adult man with Graves' hyperthyroidism. Sequenced sample: peripheral blood or thyroid tissue (not recorded which). This chain uses TRBV7-3 with TRBJ2-7; the D gene is possibly TRBD1 (7 bases). CDR3 loop: CASSVNQGGEQYF. CDR3 nucleotide sequence: TGTGCCAGCAGCGTAAACCAGGGGGGTGAGCAGTACTTC.